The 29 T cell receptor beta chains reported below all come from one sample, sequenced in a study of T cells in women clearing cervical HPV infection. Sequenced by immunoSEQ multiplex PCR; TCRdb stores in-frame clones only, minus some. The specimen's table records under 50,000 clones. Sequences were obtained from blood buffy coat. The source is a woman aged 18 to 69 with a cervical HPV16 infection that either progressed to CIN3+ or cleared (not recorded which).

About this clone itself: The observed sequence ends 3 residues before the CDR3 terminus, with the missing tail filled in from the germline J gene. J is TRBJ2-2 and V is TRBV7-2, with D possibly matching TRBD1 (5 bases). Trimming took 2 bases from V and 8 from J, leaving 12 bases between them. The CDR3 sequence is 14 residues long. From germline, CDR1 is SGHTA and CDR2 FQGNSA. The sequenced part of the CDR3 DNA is TGTGCCAGCAGCTTACTGACAGCTAGGGGGGAG. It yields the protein CASSLLTARGE. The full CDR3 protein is CASSLLTARGELFF.

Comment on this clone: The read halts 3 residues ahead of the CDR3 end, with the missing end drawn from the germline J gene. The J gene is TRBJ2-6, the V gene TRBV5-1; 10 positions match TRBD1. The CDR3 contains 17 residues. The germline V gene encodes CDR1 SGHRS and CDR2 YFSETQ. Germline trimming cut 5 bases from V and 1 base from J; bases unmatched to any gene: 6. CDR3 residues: CASREGQGLSGANVLTF. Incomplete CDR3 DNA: TGCGCCAGCAGAGAGGGACAGGGGTTGTCTGGGGCCAACGTC.

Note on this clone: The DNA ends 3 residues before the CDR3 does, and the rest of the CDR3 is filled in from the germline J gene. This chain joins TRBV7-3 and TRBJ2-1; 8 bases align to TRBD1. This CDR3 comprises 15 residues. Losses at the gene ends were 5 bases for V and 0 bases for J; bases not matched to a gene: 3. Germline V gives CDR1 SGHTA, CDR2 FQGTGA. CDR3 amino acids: CASSRDRGSYNEQFF. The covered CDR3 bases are TGTGCCAGCAGCAGAGACAGGGGCTCCTACAATGAG.

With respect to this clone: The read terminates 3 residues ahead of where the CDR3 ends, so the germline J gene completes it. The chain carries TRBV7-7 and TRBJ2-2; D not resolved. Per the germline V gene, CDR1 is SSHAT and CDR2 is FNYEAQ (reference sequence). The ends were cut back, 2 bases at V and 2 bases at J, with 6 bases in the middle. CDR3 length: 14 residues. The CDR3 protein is CASSLQLNTGELFF. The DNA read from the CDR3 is TGTGCCAGCAGCTTACAGTTAAACACCGGGGAG. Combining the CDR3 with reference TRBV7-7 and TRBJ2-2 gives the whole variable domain GAGVSQSPRYKVTKRGQDVTLRCDPISSHATLYWYQQALGQGPEFLTYFNYEAQPDKSGLPSDRFSAERPEGSISTLTIQRTEQRDSAMYRCASSLQLNTGELFFGEGSRLTVL.

Incomplete CDR3 DNA: TGCGCCAGCAGCAGGGGGACAGGGGGATCCTATGGT. It yields the protein CASSRGTGGSYG. The full CDR3 reads CASSRGTGGSYGQYF. The chain is built from TRBV5-1 and TRBJ2-4, with TRBD1 matching over 11 bases. Read data end 3 residues before the CDR3 end; the end is taken from the germline J gene. This CDR3 region has 15 residues. Germline values: CDR1 SGHRS, CDR2 YFSETQ.

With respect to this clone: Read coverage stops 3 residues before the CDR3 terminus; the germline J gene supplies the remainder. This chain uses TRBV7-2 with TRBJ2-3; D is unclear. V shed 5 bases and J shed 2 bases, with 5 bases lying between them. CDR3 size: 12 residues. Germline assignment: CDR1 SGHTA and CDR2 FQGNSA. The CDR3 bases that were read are TGTGCCAGCAGCCCTTACACAGATACG. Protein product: CASSPYTDT. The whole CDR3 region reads CASSPYTDTQYF.

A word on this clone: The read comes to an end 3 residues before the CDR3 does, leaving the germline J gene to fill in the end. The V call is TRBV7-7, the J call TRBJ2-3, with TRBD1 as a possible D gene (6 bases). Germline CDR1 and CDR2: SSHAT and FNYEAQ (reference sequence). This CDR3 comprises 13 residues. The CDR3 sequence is CASARDISETQYF. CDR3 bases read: TGTGCTAGCGCCCGGGACATTTCTGAGACG.

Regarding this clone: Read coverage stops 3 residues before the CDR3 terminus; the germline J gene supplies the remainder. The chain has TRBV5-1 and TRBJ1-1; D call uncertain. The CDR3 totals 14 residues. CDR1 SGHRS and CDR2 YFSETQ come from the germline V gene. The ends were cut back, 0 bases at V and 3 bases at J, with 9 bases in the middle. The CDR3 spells CASSLGAGDTEAFF. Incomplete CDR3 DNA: TGCGCCAGCAGCTTGGGGGCCGGGGACACTGAA.

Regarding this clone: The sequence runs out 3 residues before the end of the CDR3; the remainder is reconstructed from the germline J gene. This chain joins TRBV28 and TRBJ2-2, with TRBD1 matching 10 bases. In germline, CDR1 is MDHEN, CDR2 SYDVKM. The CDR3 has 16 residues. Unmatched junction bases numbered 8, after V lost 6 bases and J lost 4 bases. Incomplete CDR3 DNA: TGTGCCAGCAGGACCGACAGGGGGCGAGGCACCGGGGAG. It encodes CASRTDRGRGTGE. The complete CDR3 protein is CASRTDRGRGTGELFF.

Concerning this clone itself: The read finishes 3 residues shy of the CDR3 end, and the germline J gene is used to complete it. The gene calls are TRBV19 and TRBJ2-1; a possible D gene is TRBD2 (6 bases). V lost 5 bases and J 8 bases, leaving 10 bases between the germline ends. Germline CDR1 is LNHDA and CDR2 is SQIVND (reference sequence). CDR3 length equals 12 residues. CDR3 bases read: TGTGCCAGTAGTTATAGCGGCCATGAG. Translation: CASSYSGHE. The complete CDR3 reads CASSYSGHEQFF.

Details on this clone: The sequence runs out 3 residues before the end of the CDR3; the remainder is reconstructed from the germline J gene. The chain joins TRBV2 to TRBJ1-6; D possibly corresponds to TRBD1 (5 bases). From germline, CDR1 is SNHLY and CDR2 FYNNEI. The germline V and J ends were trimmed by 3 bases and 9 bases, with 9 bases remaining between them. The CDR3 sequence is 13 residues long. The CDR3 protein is CASSDREISPLHF. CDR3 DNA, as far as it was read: TGTGCCAGCAGTGACAGGGAAATTTCACCC.

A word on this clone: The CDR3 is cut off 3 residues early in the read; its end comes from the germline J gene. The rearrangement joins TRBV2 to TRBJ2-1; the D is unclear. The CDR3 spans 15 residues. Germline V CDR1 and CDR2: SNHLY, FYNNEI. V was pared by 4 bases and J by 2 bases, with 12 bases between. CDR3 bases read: TGTGCCAGCAGTGTGTCAGGTCTTCCCTACAATGAG. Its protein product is CASSVSGLPYNE. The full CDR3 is CASSVSGLPYNEQFF. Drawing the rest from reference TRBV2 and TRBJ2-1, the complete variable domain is EPEVTQTPSHQVTQMGQEVILRCVPISNHLYFYWYRQILGQKVEFLVSFYNNEISEKSEIFDDQFSVERPDGSNFTLKIRSTKLEDSAMYFCASSVSGLPYNEQFFGPGTRLTVL.

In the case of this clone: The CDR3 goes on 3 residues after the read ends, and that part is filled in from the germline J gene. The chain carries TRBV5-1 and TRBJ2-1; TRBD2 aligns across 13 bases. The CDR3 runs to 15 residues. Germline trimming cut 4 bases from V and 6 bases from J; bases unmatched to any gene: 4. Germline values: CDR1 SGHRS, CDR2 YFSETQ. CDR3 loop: CASSQLAGGRNEQFF. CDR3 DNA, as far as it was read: TGCGCCAGCAGCCAACTAGCGGGAGGGCGCAATGAG. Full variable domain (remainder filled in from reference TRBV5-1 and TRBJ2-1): KAGVTQTPRYLIKTRGQQVTLSCSPISGHRSVSWYQQTPGQGLQFLFEYFSETQRNKGNFPGRFSGRQFSNSRSEMNVSTLELGDSALYLCASSQLAGGRNEQFFGPGTRLTVL.

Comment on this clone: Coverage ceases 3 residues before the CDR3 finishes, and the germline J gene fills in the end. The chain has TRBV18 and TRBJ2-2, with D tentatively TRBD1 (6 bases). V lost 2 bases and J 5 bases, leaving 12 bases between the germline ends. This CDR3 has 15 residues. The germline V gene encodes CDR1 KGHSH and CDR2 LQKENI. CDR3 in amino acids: CASSPYPGETGELFF. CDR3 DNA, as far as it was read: TGTGCCAGCTCACCATACCCAGGGGAAACCGGGGAG.

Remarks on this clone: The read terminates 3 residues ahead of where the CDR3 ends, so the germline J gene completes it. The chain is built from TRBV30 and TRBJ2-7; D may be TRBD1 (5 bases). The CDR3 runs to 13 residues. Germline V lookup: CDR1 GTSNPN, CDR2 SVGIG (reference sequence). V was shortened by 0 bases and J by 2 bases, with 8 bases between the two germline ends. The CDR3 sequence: CAWSVPGTYEQYF. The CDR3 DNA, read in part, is TGTGCCTGGAGTGTACCAGGGACCTACGAG. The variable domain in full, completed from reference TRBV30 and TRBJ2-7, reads SQTIHQWPATLVQPVGSPLSLECTVEGTSNPNLYWYRQAAGRGLQLLFYSVGIGQISSEVPQNLSASRPQDRQFILSSKKLLLSDSGFYLCAWSVPGTYEQYFGPGTRLTVT.

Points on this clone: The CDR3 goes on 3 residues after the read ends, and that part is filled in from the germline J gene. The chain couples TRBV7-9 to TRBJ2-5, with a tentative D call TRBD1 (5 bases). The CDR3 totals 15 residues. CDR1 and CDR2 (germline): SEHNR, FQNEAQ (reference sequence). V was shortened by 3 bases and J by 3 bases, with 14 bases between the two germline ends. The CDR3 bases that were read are TGTGCCAGCAGCTTTAAGGGGCAGCCGGAAGAGACC. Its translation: CASSFKGQPEET. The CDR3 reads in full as CASSFKGQPEETQYF.

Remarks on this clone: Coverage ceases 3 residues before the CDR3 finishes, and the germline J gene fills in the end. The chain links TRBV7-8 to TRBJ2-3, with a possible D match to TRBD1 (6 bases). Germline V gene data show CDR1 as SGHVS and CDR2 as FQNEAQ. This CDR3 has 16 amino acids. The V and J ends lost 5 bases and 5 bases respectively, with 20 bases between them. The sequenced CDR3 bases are TGTGCCAGCAGCCCTTGGGATGCGACCAGGGGAGATACG. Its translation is CASSPWDATRGDT. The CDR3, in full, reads CASSPWDATRGDTQYF.

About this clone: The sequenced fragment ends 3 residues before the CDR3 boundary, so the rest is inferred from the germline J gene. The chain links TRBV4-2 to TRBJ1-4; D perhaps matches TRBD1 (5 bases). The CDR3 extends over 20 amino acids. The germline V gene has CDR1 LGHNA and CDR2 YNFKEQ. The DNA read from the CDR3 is TGTGCCAGCAGCCAAGATCGACTAGCGGGAGTCGGGTCTGGGGCCAACGTA. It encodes CASSQDRLAGVGSGANV. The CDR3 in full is CASSQDRLAGVGSGANVLFF.

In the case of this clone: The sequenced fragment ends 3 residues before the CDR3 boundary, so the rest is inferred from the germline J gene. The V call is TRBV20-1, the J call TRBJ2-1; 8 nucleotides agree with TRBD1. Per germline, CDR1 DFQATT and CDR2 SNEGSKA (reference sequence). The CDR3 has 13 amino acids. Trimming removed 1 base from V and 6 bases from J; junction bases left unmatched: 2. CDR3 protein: CSARGTGGNEQFF. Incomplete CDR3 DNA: TGCAGTGCTAGAGGTACAGGGGGCAATGAG.

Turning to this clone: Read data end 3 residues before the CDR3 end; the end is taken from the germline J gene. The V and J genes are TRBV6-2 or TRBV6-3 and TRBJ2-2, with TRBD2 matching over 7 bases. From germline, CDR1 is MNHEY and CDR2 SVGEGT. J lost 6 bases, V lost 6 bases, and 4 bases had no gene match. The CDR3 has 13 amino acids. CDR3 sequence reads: CASSRAGSGELFF. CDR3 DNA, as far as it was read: TGTGCCAGCAGCCGAGCGGGATCCGGGGAG.

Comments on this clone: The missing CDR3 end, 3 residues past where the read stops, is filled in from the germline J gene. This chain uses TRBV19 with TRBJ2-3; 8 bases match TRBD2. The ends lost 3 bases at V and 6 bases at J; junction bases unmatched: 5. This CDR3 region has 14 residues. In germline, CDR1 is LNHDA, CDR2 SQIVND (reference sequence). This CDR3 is CASSIDGRGDTQYF. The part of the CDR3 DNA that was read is TGTGCCAGTAGTATCGACGGGAGGGGGGATACG.

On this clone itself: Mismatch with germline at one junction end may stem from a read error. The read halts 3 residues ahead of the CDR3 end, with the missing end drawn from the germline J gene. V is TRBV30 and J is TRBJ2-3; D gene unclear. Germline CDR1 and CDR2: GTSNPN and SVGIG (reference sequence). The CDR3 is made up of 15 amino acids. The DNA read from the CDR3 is TGTGTCTGGAGTGTAGGTCTAGACCGCCAAGAGACG. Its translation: CVWSVGLDRQET. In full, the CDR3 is CVWSVGLDRQETQYF.

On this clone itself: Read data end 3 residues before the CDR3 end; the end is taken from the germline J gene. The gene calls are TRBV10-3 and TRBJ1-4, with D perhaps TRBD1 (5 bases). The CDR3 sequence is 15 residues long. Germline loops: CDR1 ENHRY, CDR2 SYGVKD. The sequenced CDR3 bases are TGTGCCATCAGTCCGACGGGGGGAGATAATTCACCA. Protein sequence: CAISPTGGDNSP. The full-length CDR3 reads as CAISPTGGDNSPLFF.

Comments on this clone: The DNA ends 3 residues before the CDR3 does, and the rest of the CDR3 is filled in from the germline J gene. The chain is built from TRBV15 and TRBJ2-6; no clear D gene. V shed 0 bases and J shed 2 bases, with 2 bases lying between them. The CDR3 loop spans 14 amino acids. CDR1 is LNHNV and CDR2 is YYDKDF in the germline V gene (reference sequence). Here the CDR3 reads CATSRDTGANVLTF. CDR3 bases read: TGTGCCACCAGCAGAGATACTGGGGCCAACGTC.

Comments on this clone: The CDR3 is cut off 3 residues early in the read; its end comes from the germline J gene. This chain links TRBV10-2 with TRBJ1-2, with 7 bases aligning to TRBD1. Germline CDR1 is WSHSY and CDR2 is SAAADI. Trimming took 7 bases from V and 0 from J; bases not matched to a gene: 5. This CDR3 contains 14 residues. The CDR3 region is CASTPGTANYGYTF. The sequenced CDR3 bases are TGCGCCAGCACCCCCGGGACAGCTAACTATGGC.

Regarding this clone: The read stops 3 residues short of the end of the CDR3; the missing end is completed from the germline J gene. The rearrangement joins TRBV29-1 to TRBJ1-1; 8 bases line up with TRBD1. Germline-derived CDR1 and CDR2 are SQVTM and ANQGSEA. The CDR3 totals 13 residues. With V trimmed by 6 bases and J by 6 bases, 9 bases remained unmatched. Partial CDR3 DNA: TGCAGCGTCCGTTGGGCACAGGGGGCTGAA. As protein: CSVRWAQGAE. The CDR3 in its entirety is CSVRWAQGAEAFF.

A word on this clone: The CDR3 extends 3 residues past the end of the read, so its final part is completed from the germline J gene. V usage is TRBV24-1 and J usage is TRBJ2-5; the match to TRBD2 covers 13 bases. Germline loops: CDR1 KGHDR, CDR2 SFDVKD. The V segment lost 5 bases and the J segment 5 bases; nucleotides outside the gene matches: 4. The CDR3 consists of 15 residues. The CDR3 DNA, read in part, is TGTGCCACCAGTGCCGGACTAGCGGGAGCGGAGACC. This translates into CATSAGLAGAET. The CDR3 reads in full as CATSAGLAGAETQYF.

The CDR3 loop is CASSTRQGANTEAFF. Incomplete CDR3 DNA: TGCGCCAGCAGCACCCGACAGGGAGCGAACACTGAA. The rearrangement joins TRBV5-1 to TRBJ1-1, with 7 positions matching TRBD1. The read stops 3 residues short of the end of the CDR3; the missing end is completed from the germline J gene. From germline, CDR1 is SGHRS and CDR2 YFSETQ. Trimming removed 4 bases from V and 1 base from J; junction bases left unmatched: 7. The CDR3 totals 15 residues.

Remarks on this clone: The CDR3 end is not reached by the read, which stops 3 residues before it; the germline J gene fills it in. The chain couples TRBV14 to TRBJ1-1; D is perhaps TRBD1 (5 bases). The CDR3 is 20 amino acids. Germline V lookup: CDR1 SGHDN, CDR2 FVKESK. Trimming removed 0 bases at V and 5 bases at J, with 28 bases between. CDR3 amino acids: CASSQDFDVVWAGRGTEAFF. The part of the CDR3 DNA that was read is TGTGCCAGCAGCCAAGATTTCGACGTAGTGTGGGCAGGGAGGGGAACTGAA. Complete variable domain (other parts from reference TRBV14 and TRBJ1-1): EAGVTQFPSHSVIEKGQTVTLRCDPISGHDNLYWYRRVMGKEIKFLLHFVKESKQDESGMPNNRFLAERTGGTYSTLKVQPAELEDSGVYFCASSQDFDVVWAGRGTEAFFGQGTRLTVV.